The next 5 T cell receptor beta chains were all read from a single sample in a study of OX40 agonist ivuxolimab in advanced cancers. The data were produced by immunoSEQ multiplex PCR, yet TCRdb's version contains in-frame clones alone and is incomplete. Of tens of thousands of clones in the sample, roughly nine tenths are singletons; the top ten hold around 1.8%. The sequencing here drew on CD4+ or CD8+ T cells sorted from blood, taken in a trial of the OX40 agonist ivuxolimab. The source of these receptors is an adult with an advanced solid tumor such as melanoma, head and neck, liver or kidney cancer.

The V call is TRBV4-1, the J call TRBJ1-6; 8 bases line up with TRBD1. Germline assignment: CDR1 MGHRA and CDR2 YSYEKL. V lost 4 bases and J lost 6; bases outside the gene matches: 5. The CDR3 is 15 residues long. The CDR3 spells CASSRAQGGNSPLHF. DNA for the CDR3: TGCGCCAGCAGCCGTGCACAGGGGGGTAATTCACCCCTCCACTTT.

A single count supports this clone. This chain links TRBV30 with TRBJ2-7; 7 nucleotides line up with TRBD2. The V segment lost 0 bases and the J segment 3 bases; nucleotides outside the gene matches: 5. CDR3 size: 14 residues. Germline CDR1 is GTSNPN and CDR2 is SVGIG (reference sequence). CDR3 sequence (DNA): TGTGCCTGGAGTGTCTTGGGCGGGGGCTACGAGCAGTACTTC. Translated, it gives CAWSVLGGGYEQYF. The entire variable domain, with the rest obtained from reference TRBV30 and TRBJ2-7, is as follows: SQTIHQWPATLVQPVGSPLSLECTVEGTSNPNLYWYRQAAGRGLQLLFYSVGIGQISSEVPQNLSASRPQDRQFILSSKKLLLSDSGFYLCAWSVLGGGYEQYFGPGTRLTVT.

The CDR3 DNA is TGTGCCAGCAGCCCCTTGGGTTCTGCGGGTGAGCAGTTCTTC. Its translation is CASSPLGSAGEQFF. V is TRBV9 and J is TRBJ2-1; weak D call: TRBD2 (5 bases). The CDR3 runs 14 residues. Germline V lookup: CDR1 SGDLS, CDR2 YYNGEE. V was cut by 4 bases and J by 9 bases, with 17 bases left in between.

The V and J genes are TRBV15 and TRBJ2-7; maybe TRBD2 (5 bases). The germline CDR1 and CDR2 sequences are LNHNV and YYDKDF (reference sequence). Trimming took off 5 bases at V and 4 bases at J, with 12 bases between the two ends. The CDR3 has 13 residues. The CDR3 DNA is TGTGCCACCAGCGGCGGGTCCTGGTACGAGCAGTACTTC. This encodes CATSGGSWYEQYF.

V and J are TRBV2 and TRBJ2-1, with D unresolved. CDR3 length: 16 amino acids. CDR1 and CDR2 (germline): SNHLY, FYNNEI. The V and J ends lost 3 bases and 4 bases respectively, with 16 bases between them. CDR3 sequence: CASSDYLEGIYNEQFF. As DNA, the CDR3 is TGTGCCAGCAGTGATTACCTGGAAGGGATATACAATGAGCAGTTCTTC.